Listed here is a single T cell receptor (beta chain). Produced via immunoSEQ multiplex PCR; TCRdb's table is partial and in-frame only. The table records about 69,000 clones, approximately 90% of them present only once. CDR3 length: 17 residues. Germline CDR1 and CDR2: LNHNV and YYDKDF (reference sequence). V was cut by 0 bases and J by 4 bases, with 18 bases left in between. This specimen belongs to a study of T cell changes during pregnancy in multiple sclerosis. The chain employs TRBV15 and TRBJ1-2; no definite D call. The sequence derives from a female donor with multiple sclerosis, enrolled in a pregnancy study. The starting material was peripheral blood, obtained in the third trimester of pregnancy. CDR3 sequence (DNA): TGTGCCACCAGCAGAGATGTGGTAGTGGCCAGGTTCTATGGCTACACCTTC. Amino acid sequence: CATSRDVVVARFYGYTF. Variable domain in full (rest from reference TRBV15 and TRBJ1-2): DAMVIQNPRYQVTQFGKPVTLSCSQTLNHNVMYWYQQKSSQAPKLLFHYYDKDFNNEADTPDNFQSRRPNTSFCFLDIRSPGLGDTAMYLCATSRDVVVARFYGYTFGSGTRLTVV.